These 6 T cell receptor beta chains were sequenced from one sample in a study of shared clonotypes between healthy human individuals. Data came from immunoSEQ multiplex PCR; TCRdb stores just in-frame clones and leaves some out. The sample consists of about 490,000 clones, roughly 80% of them appearing once. Input material: PBMCs. Receptor source: a woman aged 40 to 50 in good health. Some clones in this sample may be carry-over from other donors' samples.

The chain joins TRBV18 to TRBJ2-1; TRBD2 aligns across 15 bases. CDR1 is KGHSH, CDR2 LQKENI, per germline. The J segment lost 14 bases and the V segment lost 4 bases, leaving 9 bases of the junction unmatched. CDR3 length: 15 amino acids. CDR3 region: CASSQGLAGGGIEFF. For the CDR3, the DNA is TGTGCCAGCTCACAGGGACTAGCGGGAGGCGGCATAGAGTTCTTC.

For this clone: A far larger clone is one nucleotide away, so this likely arose from a read error. The chain links TRBV10-1 to TRBJ2-3; D tentatively reads TRBD1 or TRBD2 (5 bases each). CDR1 WNHNN and CDR2 SYGVQD come from the germline V gene (reference sequence). This CDR3 contains 15 residues. V was clipped by 1 base and J by 2 bases, with 10 bases between them. The CDR3 sequence: CASSEWGSATDTQYF. CDR3 DNA sequence: TGCGCCAGCAGTGAGTGGGGGTCCGCCACAGATACGCAGTATTTT.

This clone was seen more than once but under ten times. J is TRBJ2-2 and V is TRBV5-1, with 9 bases identical to TRBD1. Germline CDR1 is SGHRS and CDR2 is YFSETQ. V gave up 6 bases and J gave up 4 bases; unmatched junction bases: 10. The CDR3 spans 16 residues. The CDR3 sequence is CASTPPGTGSTGELFF. In DNA form, the CDR3 reads TGCGCCAGCACTCCCCCCGGGACAGGGAGCACCGGGGAGCTGTTTTTT.

This clone turned up a few times. The chain couples TRBV5-5 to TRBJ2-5; 9 bases match TRBD2. J lost 4 bases, V lost 4 bases, and 5 bases had no gene match. Germline V gene data show CDR1 as SGHKS and CDR2 as YYEKEE (reference sequence). The CDR3 covers 14 residues. CDR3: CASSPLLAGETQYF. The CDR3 DNA is TGTGCCAGCAGCCCTTTACTAGCGGGAGAGACCCAGTACTTC.

The V and J genes are TRBV9 and TRBJ2-7, with D perhaps TRBD1 or TRBD2 (5 bases each). This CDR3 is 16 amino acids long. The V gene's germline CDR1 is SGDLS and CDR2 YYNGEE. V lost 0 bases, J lost 6 bases, and 19 bases lay in between. The CDR3 region has the DNA TGTGCCAGCAGCGTAGGGTCGGGCGGCCCTGGGGGCGAGCAGTACTTC. Translation: CASSVGSGGPGGEQYF. The variable domain in full, completed from reference TRBV9 and TRBJ2-7, reads DSGVTQTPKHLITATGQRVTLRCSPRSGDLSVYWYQQSLDQGLQFLIQYYNGEERAKGNILERFSAQQFPDLHSELNLSSLELGDSALYFCASSVGSGGPGGEQYFGPGTRLTVT.

CDR3 residues: CASSYREYYGYTF. For the CDR3, the DNA is TGTGCCAGTAGCTACAGGGAATACTATGGCTACACCTTC. The J gene is TRBJ1-2, the V gene TRBV19; weak D call: TRBD1 (6 bases). The CDR3 totals 13 residues. Germline V lookup: CDR1 LNHDA, CDR2 SQIVND (reference sequence). Trimming pared 6 bases from V and 3 bases from J, leaving 11 bases between.